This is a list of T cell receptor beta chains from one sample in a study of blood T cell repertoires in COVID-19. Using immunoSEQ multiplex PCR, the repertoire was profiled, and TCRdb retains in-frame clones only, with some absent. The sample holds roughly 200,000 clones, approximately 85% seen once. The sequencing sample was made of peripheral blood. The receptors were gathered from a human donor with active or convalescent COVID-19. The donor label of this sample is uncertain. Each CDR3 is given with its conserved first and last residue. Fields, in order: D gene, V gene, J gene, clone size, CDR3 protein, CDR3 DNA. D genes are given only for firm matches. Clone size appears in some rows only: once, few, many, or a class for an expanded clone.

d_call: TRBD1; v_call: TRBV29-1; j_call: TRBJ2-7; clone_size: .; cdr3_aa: CSVEAGTVNEQYF; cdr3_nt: TGCAGCGTTGAAGCGGGGACAGTAAACGAGCAGTACTTC
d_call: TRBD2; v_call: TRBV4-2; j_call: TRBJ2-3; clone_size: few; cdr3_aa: CASSQELAGGTDTQYF; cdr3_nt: TGTGCCAGCAGCCAAGAACTAGCGGGAGGGACAGATACGCAGTATTTT
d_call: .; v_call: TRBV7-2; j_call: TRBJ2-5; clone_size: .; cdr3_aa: CASSLERQETQYF; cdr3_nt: TGTGCCAGCAGCTTGGAGAGGCAAGAGACCCAGTACTTC
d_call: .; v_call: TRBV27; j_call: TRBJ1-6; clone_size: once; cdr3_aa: CASSFYRGSSPLHF; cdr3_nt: TGTGCCAGCAGTTTTTATAGGGGTAGTTCACCCCTCCACTTT
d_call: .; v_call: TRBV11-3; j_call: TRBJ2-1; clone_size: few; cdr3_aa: CASGVGANNEQFF; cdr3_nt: TGTGCCAGCGGCGTCGGAGCCAACAATGAGCAGTTCTTC
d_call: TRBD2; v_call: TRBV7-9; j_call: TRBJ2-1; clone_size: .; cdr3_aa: CASSHLASGRGTSYNEQFF; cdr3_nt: TGTGCCAGCAGCCACCTCGCTAGCGGGAGGGGCACGTCCTACAATGAGCAGTTCTTC
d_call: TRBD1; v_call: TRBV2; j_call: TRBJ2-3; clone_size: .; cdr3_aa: CASSADRSTDTQYF; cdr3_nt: TGTGCCAGCAGTGCGGACAGGAGCACAGATACGCAGTATTTT
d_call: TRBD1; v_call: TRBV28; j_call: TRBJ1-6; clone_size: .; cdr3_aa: CASRGTGASPLHF; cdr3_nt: TGTGCCAGCAGGGGGACAGGGGCTTCACCCCTCCACTTT
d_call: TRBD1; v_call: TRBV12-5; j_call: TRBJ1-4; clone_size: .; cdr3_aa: CASGPGQLNEKLFF; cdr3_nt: TGTGCTAGTGGTCCGGGACAGCTTAATGAAAAACTGTTTTTT
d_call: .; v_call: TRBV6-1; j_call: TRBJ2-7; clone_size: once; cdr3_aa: CASSEVRGQNF; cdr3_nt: TGTGCCAGCAGTGAAGTACGAGGACAGAACTTC